Following are 5 T cell receptor beta chains from one sample sequenced in a study of cytomegalovirus exposure and HLA in healthy donors. PCR amplification relied on 60 Vbeta primers (plus 13 Jbeta primers). Only in-frame clones appear in the TCRdb table, and some are missing; sequencing was by immunoSEQ multiplex PCR. The sample yields 95,000 to 150,000 clones, over 60% seen once. Sequencing was done on a sample of PBMCs. All receptors come from a man aged 45-65 years in good health and CMV-seronegative.

This chain connects TRBV28 to TRBJ2-1, with D possibly being TRBD2 (6 bases). Germline values: CDR1 MDHEN, CDR2 SYDVKM. This CDR3 is built from 17 residues. Trimming stripped 7 bases from V and 0 bases from J, with 19 bases between. The CDR3 nucleotides read TGTGCCAGCACCCCGGGGGTGTGCCGGGGCTCCTACAATGAGCAGTTCTTC. Translated, it gives CASTPGVCRGSYNEQFF.

This clone was observed a single time. The V and J genes are TRBV4-1 and TRBJ1-1, with D uncertain. The CDR3 totals 14 residues. Germline-derived CDR1 and CDR2 are MGHRA and YSYEKL. The V and J ends lost 1 base and 7 bases respectively, with 13 bases between them. CDR3 coding DNA: TGCGCCAGCAGCCAAGTACCTCCGGGAATTGAAGCTTTCTTT. As protein: CASSQVPPGIEAFF.

The genes are TRBV10-3 and TRBJ1-5, with a tentative D call TRBD1 (5 bases). CDR1 is ENHRY, CDR2 SYGVKD, per germline. The length of the CDR3 is 15 residues. V gave up 2 bases and J gave up 3 bases, with 11 bases separating them. The CDR3 loop is CAISEGAGANQPQHF. The DNA for the CDR3 is TGTGCCATCAGTGAGGGGGCTGGGGCCAATCAGCCCCAGCATTTT.

This rearrangement joins TRBV5-1 to TRBJ1-4, with D tentatively TRBD1 (5 bases). The CDR3 has 14 amino acids. Germline loops: CDR1 SGHRS, CDR2 YFSETQ. Trimming took 1 base from V and 3 from J, leaving 7 bases between them. CDR3 bases: TGCGCCAGCAGCTTGAGGGGATCTAATGAAAAACTGTTTTTT. Translation: CASSLRGSNEKLFF.

The chain employs TRBV4-2 and TRBJ2-4, with 10 bases that match TRBD1. Germline V gene data show CDR1 as LGHNA and CDR2 as YNFKEQ. V shed 4 bases, J shed 7 bases, and the junction held 7 bases outside the gene matches. This CDR3 spans 15 amino acids. As DNA, the CDR3 is TGTGCCAGCAGCCGATTCCGGGACAGGGGTAACATTCAGTACTTC. Its translation is CASSRFRDRGNIQYF.